The source of this TCR beta chain is a study of early T cells in non-severe SARS-CoV-2 infection. This clonotype was counted many times. The CDR3 totals 15 residues. Germline V CDR1 and CDR2: MNHEY, SVGAGI. V lost 0 bases and J 6 bases, leaving 15 bases between the germline ends. cDNA molecules, individually, were tagged with unique molecular identifiers. One entry per CDR3 protein results from TCRdb running MiXCR on the 5' RACE reads. The sample records approximately 40,000 distinct CDR3 sequences, 9.9% being singletons. V gene TRBV6-5 combines with J gene TRBJ2-7; either TRBD1 or TRBD2 may supply D (5 bases each). Input material: whole blood. This clonotype originated in an adult who was a healthcare worker with PCR-confirmed SARS-CoV-2 infection or an uninfected control (not recorded which). The CDR3 DNA sequence: TGTGCCAGCAGTTACTCGAGGATAGCGCAGGGCGAGCAGTACTTC. Amino acid sequence: CASSYSRIAQGEQYF.